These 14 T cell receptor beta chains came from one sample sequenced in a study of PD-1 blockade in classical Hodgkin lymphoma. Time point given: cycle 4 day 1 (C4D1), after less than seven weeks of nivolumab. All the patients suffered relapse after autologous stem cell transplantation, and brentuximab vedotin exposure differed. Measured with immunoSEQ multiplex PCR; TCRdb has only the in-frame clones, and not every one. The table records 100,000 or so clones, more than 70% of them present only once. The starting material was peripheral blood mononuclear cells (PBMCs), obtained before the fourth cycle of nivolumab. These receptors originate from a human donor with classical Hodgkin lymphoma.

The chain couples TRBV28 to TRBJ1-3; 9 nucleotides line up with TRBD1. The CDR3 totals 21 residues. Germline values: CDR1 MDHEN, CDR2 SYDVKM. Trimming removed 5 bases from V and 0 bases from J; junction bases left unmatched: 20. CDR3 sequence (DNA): TGTGCCAGCAGTGCGGCCCCAGTTTATTTATCGGGACAGGGCTCTGGAAACACCATATATTTT. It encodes CASSAAPVYLSGQGSGNTIYF.

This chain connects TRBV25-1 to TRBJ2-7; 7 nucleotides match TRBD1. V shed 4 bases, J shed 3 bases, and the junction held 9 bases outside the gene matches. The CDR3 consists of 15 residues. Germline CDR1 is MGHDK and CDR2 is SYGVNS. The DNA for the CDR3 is TGTGCCAGCAGTGTCTTGGAGGCAGGGGGCTACGAGCAGTACTTC. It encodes CASSVLEAGGYEQYF.

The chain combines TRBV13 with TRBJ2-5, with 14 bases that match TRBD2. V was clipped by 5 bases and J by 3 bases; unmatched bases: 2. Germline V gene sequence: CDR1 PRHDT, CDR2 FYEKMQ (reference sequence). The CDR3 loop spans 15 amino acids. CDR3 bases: TGTGCCAGCAGCCAGGGACTAGCGGGAGAAGAGACCCAGTACTTC. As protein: CASSQGLAGEETQYF.

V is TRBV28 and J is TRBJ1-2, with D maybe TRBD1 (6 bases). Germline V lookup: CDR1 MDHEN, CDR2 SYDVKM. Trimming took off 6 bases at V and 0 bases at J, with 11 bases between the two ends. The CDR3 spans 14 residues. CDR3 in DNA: TGTGCCAGCAGCTGGGACACAACTAACTATGGCTACACCTTC. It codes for CASSWDTTNYGYTF.

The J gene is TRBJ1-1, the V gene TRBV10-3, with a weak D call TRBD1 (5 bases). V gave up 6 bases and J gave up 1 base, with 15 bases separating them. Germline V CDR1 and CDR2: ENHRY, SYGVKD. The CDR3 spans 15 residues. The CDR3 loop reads CAISLRDGTNTEAFF. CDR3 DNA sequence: TGTGCCATCAGCCTACGGGACGGCACGAACACTGAAGCTTTCTTT.

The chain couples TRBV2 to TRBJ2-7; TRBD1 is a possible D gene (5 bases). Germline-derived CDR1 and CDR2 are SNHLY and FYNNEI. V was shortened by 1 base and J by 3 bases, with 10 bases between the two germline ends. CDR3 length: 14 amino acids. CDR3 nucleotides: TGTGCCAGCAGTGAAGAGCAGGGCATCTACGAGCAGTACTTC. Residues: CASSEEQGIYEQYF.

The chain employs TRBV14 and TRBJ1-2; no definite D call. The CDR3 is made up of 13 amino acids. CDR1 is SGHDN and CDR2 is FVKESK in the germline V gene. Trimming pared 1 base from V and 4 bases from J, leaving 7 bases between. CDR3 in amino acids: CASSQGRTYGYTF. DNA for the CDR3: TGTGCCAGCAGCCAAGGACGGACCTATGGCTACACCTTC.

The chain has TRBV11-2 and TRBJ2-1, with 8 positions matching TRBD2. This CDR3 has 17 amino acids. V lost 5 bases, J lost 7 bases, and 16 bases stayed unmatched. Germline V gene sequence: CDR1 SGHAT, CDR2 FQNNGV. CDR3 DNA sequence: TGTGCCAGCAGCCCAGCCCGTGGGACTAGATCTGGAAATGAGCAGTTCTTC. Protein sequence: CASSPARGTRSGNEQFF.

CDR3 nucleotide sequence: TGTGCCAGCAGCTTAGCGTATTCAGGGGTGGGACAGCCCCAGCATTTT. It translates to CASSLAYSGVGQPQHF. The chain combines TRBV7-6 with TRBJ1-5, with D possibly being TRBD1 (6 bases). CDR3 length: 16 residues. Germline V gives CDR1 SGHVS, CDR2 FNYEAQ. V was clipped by 0 bases and J by 7 bases, with 16 bases between them.

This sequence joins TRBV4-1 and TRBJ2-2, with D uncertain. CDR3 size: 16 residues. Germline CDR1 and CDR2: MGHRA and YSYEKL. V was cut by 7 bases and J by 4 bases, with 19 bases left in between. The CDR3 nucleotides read TGCGCCAGCACCCCCCTCGGGCAGGTTATCACCGGGGAGCTGTTTTTT. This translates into CASTPLGQVITGELFF.

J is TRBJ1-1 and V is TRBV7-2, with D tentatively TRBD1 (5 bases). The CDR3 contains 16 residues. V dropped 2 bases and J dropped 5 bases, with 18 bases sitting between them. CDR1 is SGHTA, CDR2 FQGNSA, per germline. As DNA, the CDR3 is TGTGCCAGCAGCTTAAGGCGGGACGGAGGGAGGACTGAAGCTTTCTTT. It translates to CASSLRRDGGRTEAFF.

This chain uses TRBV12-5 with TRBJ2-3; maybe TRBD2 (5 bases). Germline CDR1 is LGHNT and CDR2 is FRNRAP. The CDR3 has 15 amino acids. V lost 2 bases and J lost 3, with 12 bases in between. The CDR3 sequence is CASGLPTSGTDTQYF. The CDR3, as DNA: TGTGCTAGTGGTTTGCCCACCTCGGGGACAGATACGCAGTATTTT.

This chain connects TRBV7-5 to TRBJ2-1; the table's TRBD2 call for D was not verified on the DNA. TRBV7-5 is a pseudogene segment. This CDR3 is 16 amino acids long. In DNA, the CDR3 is TGTGCCAGCAGCCCTCCCTCAGCGGGAGGTGGCAATGAGCAGTTCTTC. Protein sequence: CASSPPSAGGGNEQFF.

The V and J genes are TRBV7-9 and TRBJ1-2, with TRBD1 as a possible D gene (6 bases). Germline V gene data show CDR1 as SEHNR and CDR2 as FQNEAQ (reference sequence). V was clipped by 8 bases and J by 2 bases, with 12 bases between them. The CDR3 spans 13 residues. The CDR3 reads CASSDRKNYGYTF. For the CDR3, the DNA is TGTGCCAGCTCAGACAGGAAGAACTATGGCTACACCTTC.